This passage covers 18 T cell receptor beta chains from one sample sequenced in a study of cytomegalovirus exposure and HLA in healthy donors. In the PCR, 60 Vbeta and 13 Jbeta primers were used. Using immunoSEQ multiplex PCR, the repertoire was profiled, and TCRdb retains in-frame clones only, with some absent. Among about 160,000 clones listed, 82% were seen once. Sequences were obtained from PBMCs. Receptors were obtained from a girl aged 5 to 17 in good health and CMV-seropositive.

The chain links TRBV7-2 to TRBJ2-3; 7 nucleotides line up with TRBD1. V shed 4 bases and J 7 bases; nucleotides not matched to a gene: 8. The CDR3 sequence is 14 residues long. Per the germline V gene, CDR1 is SGHTA and CDR2 is FQGNSA. CDR3 DNA sequence: TGTGCCAGCAGCTGGGACAGTCTAAGGAATACGCAGTATTTT. Its translation is CASSWDSLRNTQYF. The entire variable domain, with the rest obtained from reference TRBV7-2 and TRBJ2-3, is as follows: GAGVSQSPSNKVTEKGKDVELRCDPISGHTALYWYRQSLGQGLEFLIYFQGNSAPDKSGLPSDRFSAERTGGSVSTLTIQRTQQEDSAVYLCASSWDSLRNTQYFGPGTRLTVL.

This clone appeared a few times. This chain connects TRBV9 to TRBJ2-7, with D possibly matching TRBD2 (6 bases). Germline values: CDR1 SGDLS, CDR2 YYNGEE. The CDR3 consists of 15 residues. V lost 0 bases and J 2 bases, leaving 12 bases between the germline ends. The CDR3 nucleotides read TGTGCCAGCAGCGTAGGTTCGGGGGTAACCTACGAGCAGTACTTC. Encoded protein: CASSVGSGVTYEQYF. Together with reference TRBV9 and TRBJ2-7, the CDR3 gives the full variable domain: DSGVTQTPKHLITATGQRVTLRCSPRSGDLSVYWYQQSLDQGLQFLIQYYNGEERAKGNILERFSAQQFPDLHSELNLSSLELGDSALYFCASSVGSGVTYEQYFGPGTRLTVT.

This clone was seen a single time. The genes are TRBV9 and TRBJ2-7; TRBD2 agrees at 15 bases. Germline values: CDR1 SGDLS, CDR2 YYNGEE. J gave up 4 bases and V 5 bases, and 10 bases lay outside the gene matches. The CDR3 sequence is 17 residues long. In nucleotides, the CDR3 is TGTGCCAGCAGTCCGGGCCGGACTAGCGGGGGGGCGTACGAGCAGTACTTC. Protein product: CASSPGRTSGGAYEQYF.

The chain links TRBV12-2 to TRBJ1-1; the table assigns TRBD1, which was not confirmed against the DNA. TRBV12-2 is listed as a pseudogene. The CDR3 covers 16 residues. CDR3 protein: CASRSPWGRMNTEAFF. The CDR3 DNA follows: TGTGCAAGTCGCTCCCCATGGGGCCGGATGAACACTGAAGCTTTCTTT.

Only one count was recorded for this clone. Other DNA sequences in the same sample also yield this CDR3. V usage is TRBV28 and J usage is TRBJ2-5; D not certain. The CDR3 is 11 amino acids. The V end was cut by 3 bases, the J end by 5 bases, with 4 bases between. CDR1 and CDR2 from the germline V gene are MDHEN and SYDVKM. CDR3 coding DNA: TGTGCCAGCAGTTTGCGGGAGACCCAGTACTTC. Its protein is CASSLRETQYF.

In its sample, this clone was seen a few times. This rearrangement joins TRBV18 to TRBJ2-5; 9 positions match TRBD2. The CDR3 is 13 amino acids. Germline values: CDR1 KGHSH, CDR2 LQKENI. The trim removed 4 bases at V and 8 bases at J, leaving 5 bases unmatched. CDR3 residues: CASSLSGGETQYF. The CDR3 coding sequence is TGTGCCAGCTCACTTAGCGGGGGAGAAACCCAGTACTTC.

The CDR3 spells CASSSPTGNTEAFF. Written as DNA, the CDR3 is TGTGCCAGCAGTTCTCCGACAGGGAACACTGAAGCTTTCTTT. The rearrangement links TRBV28 to TRBJ1-1; a weak D match, TRBD1 (6 bases). V lost 4 bases and J lost 1, with 10 bases in between. Germline values: CDR1 MDHEN, CDR2 SYDVKM. The CDR3 runs 14 residues.

The chain combines TRBV9 with TRBJ1-3, with D maybe TRBD1 (6 bases). Germline-derived CDR1 and CDR2 are SGDLS and YYNGEE. Trimming removed 0 bases from V and 0 bases from J, with 7 bases in between. The CDR3 length is 15 residues. The DNA for the CDR3 is TGTGCCAGCAGCGTAGGACAGGTCTCTGGAAACACCATATATTTT. It is translated as CASSVGQVSGNTIYF.

This clone was detected once. The chain is built from TRBV28 and TRBJ1-2; 10 nucleotides align to TRBD1. Looked up from germline, CDR1 is MDHEN and CDR2 is SYDVKM. The CDR3 runs 15 residues. With 5 bases clipped from V and 4 bases from J, the junction kept 7 bases outside the gene matches. The CDR3 sequence: CASSPRWTGGYGYTF. CDR3 DNA sequence: TGTGCCAGCAGTCCCCGATGGACAGGGGGCTATGGCTACACCTTC.

This chain connects TRBV7-8 to TRBJ1-2; 7 bases are a match to TRBD1. Unmatched junction bases numbered 5, after V lost 5 bases and J lost 2 bases. The CDR3 loop spans 14 amino acids. Per the germline V gene, CDR1 is SGHVS and CDR2 is FQNEAQ. CDR3 loop: CASSQDRVNYGYTF. The CDR3, as DNA: TGTGCCAGCAGCCAAGACAGGGTGAACTATGGCTACACCTTC.

The J gene is TRBJ1-1, the V gene TRBV7-8; D is ambiguous. With 4 bases removed from V and 3 bases from J, the gap between germline ends came to 9 bases. In germline, CDR1 is SGHVS, CDR2 FQNEAQ. The CDR3 sequence is 13 residues long. CDR3 sequence: CASSSWRDTEAFF. The CDR3 DNA reads as TGTGCCAGCAGCTCTTGGAGAGACACTGAAGCTTTCTTT.

The chain links TRBV19 to TRBJ1-1; maybe TRBD1 (6 bases). Germline V CDR1 and CDR2: LNHDA, SQIVND (reference sequence). Trimming shortened V by 9 bases and J by 3 bases, and 20 bases separated the two germline ends. This CDR3 region has 15 residues. DNA for the CDR3: TGTGCCAGCTCCCAAGACAGGTTCATCGACACTGAAGCTTTCTTT. This translates into CASSQDRFIDTEAFF.

The chain carries TRBV5-1 and TRBJ2-5; 7 bases map to TRBD1. V was pared by 5 bases and J by 1 base, with 2 bases of the junction left unmatched. The germline CDR1 and CDR2 sequences are SGHRS and YFSETQ. The CDR3 has 13 amino acids. CDR3 DNA: TGCGCCAGCAGATGGGACAGCCAAGAGACCCAGTACTTC. It specifies CASRWDSQETQYF.

The genes are TRBV2 and TRBJ2-1; no reliable D call. CDR3 size: 10 residues. Germline lookup yields CDR1 SNHLY and CDR2 FYNNEI. Trimming removed 7 bases at V and 5 bases at J, with 3 bases between. CDR3 DNA sequence: TGTGCCAGCATCAACAATGAGCAGTTCTTC. The encoded protein is CASINNEQFF.

The chain has TRBV11-3 and TRBJ1-2; D remains unclear. The CDR3 length is 16 residues. Trimming removed 0 bases from V and 2 bases from J, with 13 bases in between. The germline gives CDR1 SGHNT, CDR2 YENEEA. The CDR3 DNA reads as TGTGCCAGCAGCTTAGACCCATACGGGAAGAACTATGGCTACACCTTC. Translation: CASSLDPYGKNYGYTF.

The rearrangement joins TRBV30 to TRBJ2-5, with D uncertain. This CDR3 spans 12 amino acids. CDR1 is GTSNPN, CDR2 SVGIG, per germline (reference sequence). V was cut by 2 bases and J by 5 bases, with 9 bases left in between. CDR3 sequence: CAWSPSEETQYF. The CDR3 bases are TGTGCCTGGAGTCCCAGCGAGGAGACCCAGTACTTC. Combining the CDR3 with reference TRBV30 and TRBJ2-5 gives the whole variable domain SQTIHQWPATLVQPVGSPLSLECTVEGTSNPNLYWYRQAAGRGLQLLFYSVGIGQISSEVPQNLSASRPQDRQFILSSKKLLLSDSGFYLCAWSPSEETQYFGPGTRLLVL.

The V call is TRBV6-1, the J call TRBJ2-1, with 7 bases fitting TRBD1. Germline V gene data show CDR1 as MNHNS and CDR2 as SASEGT. V gave up 0 bases and J gave up 6 bases; unmatched junction bases: 8. There are 16 residues in the CDR3. DNA for the CDR3: TGTGCCAGCAGTGAAGCTACAGGGGAACAGCGCAATGAGCAGTTCTTC. Residues: CASSEATGEQRNEQFF.

The chain joins TRBV5-6 to TRBJ1-5, with 7 positions matching TRBD1. The CDR3 is 15 residues long. Germline CDR1 SGHDT, CDR2 YYEEEE. J gave up 5 bases and V 4 bases, and 9 bases lay outside the gene matches. For the CDR3, the DNA is TGTGCCAGCAGCCGAACAGGGGTAGTTGATCAGCCCCAGCATTTT. It yields the protein CASSRTGVVDQPQHF.